One sample yielded the 3 T cell receptor beta chains listed below, sequenced in a study of Ad26.COV2.S vaccination and SARS-CoV-2 variants. Documented treatment: about 20 received Ad26.COV2.S at low or high dose, single or two shots; about 5 received placebo; per-sample allocation not given. Day 63 after the first vaccine or placebo injection was the time point for sampling. Libraries were prepared by immunoSEQ multiplex PCR; TCRdb keeps only in-frame clonotypes and omits some of them. In the table there are about 440,000 clones, 90% of which are singletons. The sequencing used peripheral blood, collected in a trial of Ad26.COV2.S vaccine versus placebo. The receptor set was obtained from a person aged 18-65 years who received the Ad26.COV2.S COVID-19 vaccine or a placebo.

There are a few counts of this clone. This chain links TRBV27 with TRBJ1-2; possible D gene TRBD1, 6 bases. The V gene's germline CDR1 is MNHEY and CDR2 SMNVEV (reference sequence). V gave up 5 bases and J gave up 5 bases, with 18 bases separating them. The CDR3 has 15 amino acids. Written as DNA, the CDR3 is TGTGCCAGCAGTGCTATACAGGGATTAGGTTATGGCTACACCTTC. Its protein product is CASSAIQGLGYGYTF.

This chain uses TRBV7-2 with TRBJ2-5, with D possibly matching TRBD1 (6 bases). Germline CDR1 reads SGHTA; CDR2 reads FQGNSA. Trimming pared 5 bases from V and 2 bases from J, leaving 15 bases between. The CDR3 is 15 amino acids. The CDR3 DNA sequence: TGTGCCAGCAGCCCGCGTCGACAGGCGCAAGAGACCCAGTACTTC. Translating it yields CASSPRRQAQETQYF.

This clone was picked up one time. The CDR3 loop reads CASSPRPDRGLYEQYF. The CDR3 nucleotides are TGTGCCAGCAGCCCACGACCCGACAGGGGTTTATACGAGCAGTACTTC. J is TRBJ2-7 and V is TRBV14; 8 bases agree with TRBD1. V gave up 4 bases and J gave up 4 bases; unmatched junction bases: 12. Looked up from germline, CDR1 is SGHDN and CDR2 is FVKESK. CDR3 length equals 16 residues. Drawing the rest from reference TRBV14 and TRBJ2-7, the complete variable domain is EAGVTQFPSHSVIEKGQTVTLRCDPISGHDNLYWYRRVMGKEIKFLLHFVKESKQDESGMPNNRFLAERTGGTYSTLKVQPAELEDSGVYFCASSPRPDRGLYEQYFGPGTRLTVT.